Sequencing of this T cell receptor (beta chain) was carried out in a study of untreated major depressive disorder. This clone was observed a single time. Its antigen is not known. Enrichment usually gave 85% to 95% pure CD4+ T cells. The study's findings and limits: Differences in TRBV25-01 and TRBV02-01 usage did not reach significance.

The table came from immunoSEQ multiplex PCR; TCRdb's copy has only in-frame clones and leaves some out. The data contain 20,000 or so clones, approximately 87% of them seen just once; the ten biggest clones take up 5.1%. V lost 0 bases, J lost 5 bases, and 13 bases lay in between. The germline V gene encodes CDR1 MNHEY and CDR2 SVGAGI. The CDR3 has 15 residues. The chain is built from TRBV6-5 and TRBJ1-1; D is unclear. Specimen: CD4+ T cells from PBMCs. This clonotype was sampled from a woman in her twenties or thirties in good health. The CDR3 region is CASSYSGRVRTEAFF. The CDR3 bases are TGTGCCAGCAGTTACTCGGGAAGGGTGAGGACTGAAGCTTTCTTT.